This entry concerns a single T cell receptor (beta chain). Its antigen is not identified. TCRdb independently ran MiXCR on the 5' RACE reads; one entry per CDR3 protein. The sample shows hundreds of thousands of distinct CDR3 sequences, under 9.5% of them seen only once. The sample comes from a study of identical twins. General study results and limits: An excess of low generation probability was shown by twin-shared out-of-frame alpha sequences.

Deletions cut 4 bases from V and 0 bases from J, with 12 bases between. This CDR3 is 15 amino acids long. Germline assignment: CDR1 MGHRA and CDR2 YSYEKL. The sample was also reused in another study, on yellow fever vaccine responses in identical twins.

This sequence was found in a woman aged 18-35 years in good health. This chain uses TRBV4-1 with TRBJ1-1; no clear D gene. The material sequenced was memory (CD45RO+) T cells sorted from blood. The CDR3 sequence is CASSPDGRLNTEAFF. CDR3 bases: TGCGCCAGCAGCCCGGACGGACGACTGAACACTGAAGCTTTCTTT.